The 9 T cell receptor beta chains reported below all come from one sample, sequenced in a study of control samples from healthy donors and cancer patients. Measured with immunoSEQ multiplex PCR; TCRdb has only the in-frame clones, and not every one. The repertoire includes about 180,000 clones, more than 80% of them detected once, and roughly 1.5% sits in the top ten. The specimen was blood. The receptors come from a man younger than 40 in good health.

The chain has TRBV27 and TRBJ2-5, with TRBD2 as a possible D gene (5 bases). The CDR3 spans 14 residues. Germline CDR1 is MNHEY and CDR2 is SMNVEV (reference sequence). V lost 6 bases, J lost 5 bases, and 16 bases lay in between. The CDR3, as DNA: TGTGCCAGCAGCGACAAAAGCGGTCGGGAGACCCAGTACTTC. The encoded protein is CASSDKSGRETQYF.

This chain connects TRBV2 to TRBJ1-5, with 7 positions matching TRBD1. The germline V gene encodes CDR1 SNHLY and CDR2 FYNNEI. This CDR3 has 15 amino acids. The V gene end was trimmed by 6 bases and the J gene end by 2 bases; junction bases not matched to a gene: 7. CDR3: CASREGAEGNQPQHF. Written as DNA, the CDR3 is TGTGCCAGCAGAGAGGGGGCGGAAGGCAATCAGCCCCAGCATTTT.

The CDR3 DNA follows: TGTGCCAGCAGCCGCGGGACACCTGTCAACTACGAGCAGTACTTC. Its translation: CASSRGTPVNYEQYF. V gene TRBV6-5 combines with J gene TRBJ2-7, with D possibly being TRBD1 or TRBD2 (6 bases each). Trimming shortened V by 6 bases and J by 3 bases, and 18 bases separated the two germline ends. This CDR3 contains 15 residues. Germline CDR1 reads MNHEY; CDR2 reads SVGAGI.

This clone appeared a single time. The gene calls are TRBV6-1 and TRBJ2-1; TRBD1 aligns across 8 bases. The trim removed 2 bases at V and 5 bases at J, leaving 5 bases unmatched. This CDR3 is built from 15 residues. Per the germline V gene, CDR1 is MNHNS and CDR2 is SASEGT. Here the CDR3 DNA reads TGTGCCAGCAGTGAACAGGGGGCAAGGGACAATGAGCAGTTCTTC. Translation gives CASSEQGARDNEQFF.

The CDR3 reads CASSLGPGQGSYEQYF. DNA for the CDR3: TGTGCCAGCAGCTTAGGCCCGGGACAGGGTTCCTACGAGCAGTACTTC. The chain links TRBV7-6 to TRBJ2-7, with 9 positions matching TRBD1. This CDR3 has 16 residues. Losses at the gene ends were 1 base for V and 1 base for J; bases not matched to a gene: 5. In germline, CDR1 is SGHVS, CDR2 FNYEAQ. Supplemented by reference TRBV7-6 and TRBJ2-7, the full variable domain reads GAGVSQSPRYKVTKRGQDVALRCDPISGHVSLYWYRQALGQGPEFLTYFNYEAQQDKSGLPNDRFSAERPEGSISTLTIQRTEQRDSAMYRCASSLGPGQGSYEQYFGPGTRLTVT.

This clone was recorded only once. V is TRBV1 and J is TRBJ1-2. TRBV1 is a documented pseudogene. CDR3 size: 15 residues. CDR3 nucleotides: TGCACCAGCAGCCACTCTGAGGGCAGTTATTATGGCTACACCTTC. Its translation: CTSSHSEGSYYGYTF.

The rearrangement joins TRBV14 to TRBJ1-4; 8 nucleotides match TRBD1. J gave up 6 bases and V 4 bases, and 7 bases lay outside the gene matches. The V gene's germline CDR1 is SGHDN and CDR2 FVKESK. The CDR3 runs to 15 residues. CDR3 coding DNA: TGTGCCAGCAGCCGGGTCCAGGGGGCGGATGAAAAACTGTTTTTT. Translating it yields CASSRVQGADEKLFF.

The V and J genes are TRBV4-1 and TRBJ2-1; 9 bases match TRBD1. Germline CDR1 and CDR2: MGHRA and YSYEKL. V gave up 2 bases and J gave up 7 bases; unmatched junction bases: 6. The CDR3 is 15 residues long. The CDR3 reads CASSQPGTGQNEQFF. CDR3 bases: TGCGCCAGCAGCCAACCCGGGACAGGGCAAAATGAGCAGTTCTTC.

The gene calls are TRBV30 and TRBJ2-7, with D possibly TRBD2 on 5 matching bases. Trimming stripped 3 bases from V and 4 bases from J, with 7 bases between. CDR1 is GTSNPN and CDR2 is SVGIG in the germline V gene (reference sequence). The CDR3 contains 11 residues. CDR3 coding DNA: TGTGCCTGGAGCGGGATTTACGAGCAGTACTTC. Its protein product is CAWSGIYEQYF.